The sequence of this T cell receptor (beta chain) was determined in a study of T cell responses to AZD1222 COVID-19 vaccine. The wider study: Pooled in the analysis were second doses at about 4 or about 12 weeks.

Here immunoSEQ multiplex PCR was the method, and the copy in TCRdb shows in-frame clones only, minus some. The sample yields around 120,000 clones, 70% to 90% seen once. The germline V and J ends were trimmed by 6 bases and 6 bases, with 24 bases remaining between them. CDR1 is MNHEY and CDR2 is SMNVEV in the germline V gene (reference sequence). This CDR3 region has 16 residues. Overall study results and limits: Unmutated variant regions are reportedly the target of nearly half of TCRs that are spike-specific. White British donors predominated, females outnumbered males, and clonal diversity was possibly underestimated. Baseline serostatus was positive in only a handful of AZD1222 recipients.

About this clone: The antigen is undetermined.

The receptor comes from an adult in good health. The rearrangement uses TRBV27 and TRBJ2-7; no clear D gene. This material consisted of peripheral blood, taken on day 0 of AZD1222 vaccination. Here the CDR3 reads CASRPYGYPQQSEQYF. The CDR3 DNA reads TGTGCCAGCAGACCCTATGGGTACCCTCAGCAATCCGAGCAGTACTTC.